This TCR beta chain derives from a study of cytomegalovirus exposure and HLA in healthy donors (dated by TCRdb to the late 2010s). Turning to the overall study: In an earlier analysis of around 540 of the donors, under 300 Gb of sequence data and 120 million or so unique TCR beta sequences from about 190 million T cells were reported. About 310 gigabases of sequencing data and 78 million or so unique TCR sequences were included in an early release covering under 650 HLA-typed donors. Of the approximately 400 genotyped donors, approximately 83% fell in the genetic ancestry cluster associated with self-reported Caucasian donors. The study was designed to test whether signatures of past pathogen exposure could be identified by cataloging public T cell receptors. The T cell repertoires of 550 to 850 subjects were profiled by immunosequencing and related to cytomegalovirus serostatus. A separate validation cohort of more than 100 different subjects was used in addition to the approximately 640-subject first cohort. The study combined high-throughput TCR immunosequencing, statistical association of individual TCRs with disease status, and machine learning to predict cytomegalovirus infection status. In a later analysis, previously published TCR beta repertoires from about 640 donors were re-analyzed and high-resolution HLA genotyping was added so that TCR occurrence patterns could be studied. Rather than drawing on any new phenotypic data, the later analysis identified candidate immune exposures from TCR beta sequences and the way those sequences occurred across donors. An earlier analysis of approximately 580 of the donors used high-throughput TCR beta sequencing to judge whether each TCR beta V gene segment behaved as functional or pseudogenic. Alongside the repertoire data, information on donor age, sex, ethnicity and CMV serostatus was compiled. Genome-wide SNP genotypes for about three fifths of the roughly 700 donors were used in a later genetic analysis, which treated that subset as a discovery cohort. Every repertoire in the discovery cohort had been generated on one and the same sequencing platform. HLA typing covered class I and class II loci at four-digit resolution. The number of donors typed differed by locus, with roughly 620-630 for A, B, C, DRB1 and DQB1, 522 for DQA1, under 610 for DPA1, and some 470 for DPB1. Roughly five DR-DQ haplotypes were treated as single units for association and clustering because of strong linkage in the cohort. On average, about 200,000 unique TCR beta nucleotide sequences were sequenced per donor among several hundred genotyped donors of the cohort, with around 19% of those sequences being non-productive. What the study reported, not specific to this receptor: The study gave a list of about 150 TCR beta chains associated with cytomegalovirus. CMV serostatus was the only immune exposure information available for the cohort. A cluster of highly shared sequence variants was judged likely to represent a technical artifact of the sequencing pipeline. At a false discovery rate of 0.05, a later analysis linked 16,951 TCR beta sequences to specific HLA alleles. Several of the top co-occurrence clusters appeared to be linked to parvovirus B19, influenza, CMV and Epstein-Barr virus, according to a later analysis. In a later genetic analysis, a missense DCLRE1C variant was associated with V-gene and J-gene trimming of TCR beta chains, and the association was replicated in an independent cohort. A further reported finding was that TCR beta sequences accurately predicted the HLA-A and HLA-B alleles for most subjects in the first cohort. Linkage disequilibrium might explain the correlated functional status among segregating V segments, but an unknown experimental factor could not be excluded. Strong co-occurrence of HLA alleles, especially DR and DQ, made assigning TCR associations to individual alleles difficult. Because some donors lacked HLA typing at each locus, the association tests relied only on the typed subset. This cohort had only TCR beta chains sequenced, and the lack of alpha or paired-chain data limited which features could be detected. Because counts were too low, about 18 rarely observed V segments, including chromosome 9 orphons, were excluded from the earlier analysis of 587 of the donors. A later analysis found that HLA-associated TCR beta chains were more clonally expanded and had lower generation probabilities than equally common non-associated chains. The classifier was reported to diagnose cytomegalovirus status with high specificity and sensitivity in both the original cohort and the validation cohort. Three of the identified cytomegalovirus-associated TCR beta chains were confirmed in vitro to be specific for cytomegalovirus antigens. The authors suggested that the approach could potentially be generalized to other disease states and immunological phenotypes. Roughly uniform sequencing depth across donors was assumed in presence/absence analyses, although this assumption may not hold. Because the 87-base-pair reads could not distinguish some IMGT-functional V segments, including TRBV6-2 and TRBV6-3, those segments were excluded. According to a later genetic analysis, donors in an Asian-associated ancestry cluster had fewer N-insertions in productive TCRs than the roughly 670-donor mean. A later analysis found that TCR association rates varied across HLA loci, with DRB1 alleles showing the most associated TCRs and HLA-C alleles the fewest. Broadly in line with IMGT annotations, most TCR beta V segments showed up in productive rearrangements about 90% or about 30% of the time in an earlier analysis of approximately 600 of the donors. Most TCR sequences were observed very rarely across donors, whereas some public TCRs were present in many individuals. In a later analysis, most CMV-associated TCR beta chains were found to appear HLA-restricted, with HLA associations seemingly driven largely by CMV exposure.

The germline V gene (reference sequence) gives CDR1 as LNHDA and CDR2 as SQIVND. V loses 7 bases of germline sequence and J loses 1 base, and the interval between the two ends is 17 bases. Taken from cysteine to phenylalanine, the CDR3 has 17 residues. Only CDR3 DNA remains: 51 bases, in frame from the first base. Library preparation was by the immunoSEQ multiplex PCR assay. For the multiplex PCR, a mixture combining 60 forward primers for TCR Vbeta segments and 13 reverse primers for TCR Jbeta segments was used. The CDR3 region of rearranged TCR beta genes was amplified from genomic DNA with a multiplex PCR assay. Amplified TCR beta libraries were sequenced as 87-base-pair reads on the Illumina HiSeq System. Concerning the study's data processing: A later analysis counted 75 million to 100 million unique TCR beta chains across the 690 or so repertoires, and some 11 million of these chains were shared by at least two donors. Raw reads were error-corrected and collapsed into unique sequences with a nearest-neighbor algorithm that merged closely related sequences to remove PCR and sequencing errors. V, D and J gene segments were assigned by aligning CDR3 sequences to IMGT reference sequences. For a sequence to be retained, at least a six-nucleotide match to both a V gene segment and a J gene segment was required. A rearrangement was called productive if the CDR3 had no stop codons and remained in frame with V and J, and every other rearrangement was called non-productive. CDR3 was defined according to IMGT convention as the region running from the second conserved V-encoded cysteine to the conserved J-encoded phenylalanine. Sequences without an unambiguous match to a single V gene segment were excluded from the earlier analysis of approximately 560 of the donors. An earlier analysis of fewer than 750 of the donors classified V segments as functional when productive rearrangements were above 56.7% and as segregating when the standard deviation between donors was above 5%. A statistical classification framework was developed to diagnose cytomegalovirus status using the catalog of TCR beta chain sequences. A later analysis assigned V and J genes by comparing TCR nucleotide sequences with IMGT/GENE-DB human TR gene sequences. The TCRdist pipeline was used in a later analysis to assign CDR3 sequences and most-parsimonious VDJ recombination scenarios. In a later analysis, each TCR beta chain was defined by its CDR3 amino acid sequence together with its V-gene family, and reads lacking a unique V-gene family were excluded. A later analysis removed 600 or so highly shared, low-generation-probability nucleotide sequences to deal with suspected cross-contamination and a sequencing artifact. In a later analysis, a clonal expansion index was calculated for each public chain from normalized within-repertoire ranks of inferred template counts. In a later analysis, generation probabilities were computed with a VDJ recombination model fitted to out-of-frame rearrangements, and the resulting probabilities were checked against IGoR. In a later analysis, hypergeometric tests were used to score TCR-TCR, TCR-HLA and TCR-CMV co-occurrence, with a repertoire-size bias correction applied to TCR pairs. To estimate false discovery rates, a later analysis permuted the HLA or CMV assignments 20 times. In a later analysis, co-occurring TCRs were grouped using DBSCAN, with TCRdist sequence similarity added in when clustering inside HLA-allele-positive subsets. Repertoires with fewer than 30,000 or more than 120,000 public chains were left out of co-occurrence clustering, as were about five repertoires with anomalous nucleotide sharing. TCRdb retrieved this table from immuneACCESS and kept in-frame rearrangements only. Not all clones are present; in checked studies, unresolved V genes account for under half, and no reason is known for the remainder. V and J calls and clone size come straight from that table; D and trimming were deduced from the DNA. The sample table contains approximately 140,000 clones; only one count was recorded for 80% of them. The ten largest account for about 4.7% of the sample.

The cohort consisted of some 670 healthy bone marrow donors. All cohort members were sampled while nominally healthy, although unrecorded immune exposures were likely present. The donor tested CMV seronegative and was one of the 352 seronegative cohort members. A peripheral blood sample was collected from each donor, and TCR beta sequencing was performed on peripheral blood mononuclear cells. Genomic DNA extraction from the blood cell samples was performed with the Qiagen DNeasy Blood Extraction Kit. Concerning this clone: No antigen is known for it. Nothing much larger sits one base from this clone, and base qualities are not available.

Here the chain combines TRBV19 and TRBJ2-6, with TRBD1 perhaps the D gene, on 5 matching bases. This TCR was recovered from a male donor in good health and CMV-seronegative. The sample consisted of PBMCs. The CDR3 region reads CASTDPYQGSGANVLTF. The nucleotides read TGTGCCAGTACGGATCCCTATCAGGGATCTGGGGCCAACGTCCTGACTTTC.